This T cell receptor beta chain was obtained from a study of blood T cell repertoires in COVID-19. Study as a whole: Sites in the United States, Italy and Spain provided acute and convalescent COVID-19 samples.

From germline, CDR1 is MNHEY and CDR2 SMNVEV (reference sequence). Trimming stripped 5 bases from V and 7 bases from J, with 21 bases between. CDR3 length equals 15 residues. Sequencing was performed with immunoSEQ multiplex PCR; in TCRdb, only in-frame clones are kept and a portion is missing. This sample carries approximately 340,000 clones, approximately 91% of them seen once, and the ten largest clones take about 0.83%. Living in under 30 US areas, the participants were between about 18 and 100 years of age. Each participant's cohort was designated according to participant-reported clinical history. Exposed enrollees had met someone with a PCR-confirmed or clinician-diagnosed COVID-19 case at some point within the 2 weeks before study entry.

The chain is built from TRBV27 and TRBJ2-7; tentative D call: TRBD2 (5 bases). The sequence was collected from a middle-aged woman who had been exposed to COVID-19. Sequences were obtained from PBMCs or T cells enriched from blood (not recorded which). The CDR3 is CASSLEGLSLGEQYF. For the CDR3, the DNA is TGTGCCAGCAGTCTCGAGGGCCTTTCGTTGGGTGAGCAGTACTTC.